Below, 20 T cell receptor beta chains from the same sample are listed, as sequenced in a study of T cell responses to AZD1222 COVID-19 vaccine. Repertoires were generated with immunoSEQ multiplex PCR, while TCRdb's copy carries only in-frame clones and drops some. Of under 90,000 clones in the sample, approximately 85% are singletons; the top ten hold more than 9%. This material consisted of peripheral blood, taken 28 days after the second AZD1222 dose. These receptors all stem from an adult who received the AZD1222 COVID-19 vaccine.

This chain uses TRBV27 with TRBJ1-5; D gene unclear. The CDR3 is 16 residues long. Germline CDR1 is MNHEY and CDR2 is SMNVEV (reference sequence). Trimming pared 0 bases from V and 1 base from J, leaving 10 bases between. The CDR3 spells CASSLSGSLSNQPQHF. In DNA form, the CDR3 reads TGTGCCAGCAGTTTATCTGGCAGCTTGAGCAATCAGCCCCAGCATTTT.

Only one count was recorded for this clone. This chain uses TRBV28 with TRBJ2-3; 9 bases fit TRBD1. Losses at the gene ends were 5 bases for V and 1 base for J; bases not matched to a gene: 10. The CDR3 consists of 17 residues. Per germline, CDR1 MDHEN and CDR2 SYDVKM. The CDR3 DNA reads TGTGCCAGCAGTACCCCCCGACAGGGGGGCGGCACAGATACGCAGTATTTT. This sequence encodes CASSTPRQGGGTDTQYF. Full variable domain (missing parts from reference TRBV28 and TRBJ2-3): DVKVTQSSRYLVKRTGEKVFLECVQDMDHENMFWYRQDPGLGLRLIYFSYDVKMKEKGDIPEGYSVSREKKERFSLILESASTNQTSMYLCASSTPRQGGGTDTQYFGPGTRLTVL.

The CDR3: CASTTGGSHEQYF. CDR3 bases: TGTGCCAGCACCACGGGGGGGAGCCACGAGCAGTACTTC. The rearrangement joins TRBV6-5 to TRBJ2-5, with 8 bases aligning to TRBD2. The J call may be mistaken, given a closer DNA end match to TRBJ2-7. The CDR3 loop spans 13 amino acids. Per germline, CDR1 MNHEY and CDR2 SVGAGI.

The chain combines TRBV28 with TRBJ1-4; maybe TRBD1 (6 bases). Germline assignment: CDR1 MDHEN and CDR2 SYDVKM. This CDR3 is built from 15 residues. V dropped 2 bases and J dropped 8 bases, with 15 bases sitting between them. The CDR3 here is CASSLHDRMGEKLFF. CDR3 in DNA: TGTGCCAGCAGTTTACATGACAGGATGGGAGAAAAACTGTTTTTT. The full variable domain, its missing parts supplied by reference TRBV28 and TRBJ1-4, is DVKVTQSSRYLVKRTGEKVFLECVQDMDHENMFWYRQDPGLGLRLIYFSYDVKMKEKGDIPEGYSVSREKKERFSLILESASTNQTSMYLCASSLHDRMGEKLFFGSGTQLSVL.

The chain employs TRBV29-1 and TRBJ2-5; TRBD1 matches at 7 bases. V shed 7 bases, J shed 3 bases, and the junction held 11 bases outside the gene matches. In germline, CDR1 is SQVTM, CDR2 ANQGSEA. The CDR3 extends over 14 amino acids. The CDR3 sequence: CSGRTTGLEETQYF. CDR3 in DNA: TGCAGCGGTAGAACGACAGGGTTGGAAGAGACCCAGTACTTC. Drawing the rest from reference TRBV29-1 and TRBJ2-5, the complete variable domain is SAVISQKPSRDICQRGTSLTIQCQVDSQVTMMFWYRQQPGQSLTLIATANQGSEATYESGFVIDKFPISRPNLTFSTLTVSNMSPEDSSIYLCSGRTTGLEETQYFGPGTRLLVL.

The rearrangement links TRBV28 to TRBJ1-6; D gene uncertain. This CDR3 comprises 14 residues. The V and J ends lost 6 bases and 9 bases respectively, with 15 bases between them. Per the germline V gene, CDR1 is MDHEN and CDR2 is SYDVKM. CDR3 in DNA: TGTGCCAGCAGCCCGACACCTTTCACTTCACCCCTCCACTTT. Translated, it gives CASSPTPFTSPLHF.

This chain joins TRBV29-1 and TRBJ2-5; the D call may be TRBD1 or TRBD2 (6 bases each). Germline assignment: CDR1 SQVTM and CDR2 ANQGSEA. V dropped 3 bases and J dropped 7 bases, with 12 bases sitting between them. The CDR3 totals 12 residues. The CDR3 nucleotides are TGCAGCGTTGAGACGGGGGCAGGGACCCAGTACTTC. Its protein product is CSVETGAGTQYF.

This clone was observed a single time. The gene calls are TRBV4-2 and TRBJ2-7; D is ambiguous. V was pared by 1 base and J by 0 bases, with 7 bases between. Germline V gives CDR1 LGHNA, CDR2 YNFKEQ. The CDR3 consists of 14 residues. The CDR3 spells CASSQGAASYEQYF. The CDR3 bases are TGTGCCAGCAGCCAAGGTGCAGCCTCCTACGAGCAGTACTTC.

This rearrangement joins TRBV14 to TRBJ2-3; D remains ambiguous. V lost 4 bases and J lost 2, with 10 bases in between. Per germline, CDR1 SGHDN and CDR2 FVKESK. The CDR3 contains 14 residues. CDR3 bases: TGTGCCAGCAGCCGTAGGAGAAACACAGATACGCAGTATTTT. Translating gives CASSRRRNTDTQYF. The variable domain in full, completed from reference TRBV14 and TRBJ2-3, reads EAGVTQFPSHSVIEKGQTVTLRCDPISGHDNLYWYRRVMGKEIKFLLHFVKESKQDESGMPNNRFLAERTGGTYSTLKVQPAELEDSGVYFCASSRRRNTDTQYFGPGTRLTVL.

The rearrangement joins TRBV10-3 to TRBJ1-1, with D maybe TRBD1 (6 bases). In germline, CDR1 is ENHRY, CDR2 SYGVKD. This CDR3 is built from 13 residues. V was cut by 7 bases and J by 3 bases, with 12 bases left in between. Here the CDR3 DNA reads TGTGCCATCAAACAGGGAACGGACACTGAAGCTTTCTTT. This gives the protein CAIKQGTDTEAFF.

This rearrangement joins TRBV23-1 to TRBJ2-7; D remains ambiguous. TRBV23-1 is labeled an ORF, and its function is uncertain. With 7 bases removed from V and 6 bases from J, the gap between germline ends came to 4 bases. This CDR3 has 9 residues. The CDR3 DNA follows: TGCGCCAGCATTTTCGAGCAGTACTTC. Translated, it gives CASIFEQYF.

V gene TRBV3-1 (or the pseudogene TRBV3-2) combines with J gene TRBJ2-5; 8 nucleotides align to TRBD2. The CDR3 has 14 amino acids. Looked up from germline, CDR1 is LGHDT and CDR2 is YNNKEL (reference sequence). Losses at the gene ends were 4 bases for V and 3 bases for J; bases not matched to a gene: 4. The CDR3 DNA reads as TGTGCCAGCAGCCTTTCGGGGGGGGAAGAGACCCAGTACTTC. Translating it yields CASSLSGGEETQYF.

The chain combines TRBV19 with TRBJ2-1; 9 bases agree with TRBD1. CDR3 size: 14 residues. The V gene end was trimmed by 5 bases and the J gene end by 7 bases; junction bases not matched to a gene: 6. Germline V gene data show CDR1 as LNHDA and CDR2 as SQIVND (reference sequence). The CDR3 is CASSPTGGFNEQFF. CDR3 in DNA: TGTGCCAGTAGTCCGACAGGGGGGTTTAATGAGCAGTTCTTC.

This chain joins TRBV5-6 and TRBJ1-2, with 8 bases fitting TRBD1. The CDR3 totals 16 residues. In germline, CDR1 is SGHDT, CDR2 YYEEEE. V trimming: 3 bases; J trimming: 5 bases; junction bases outside the gene matches: 12. This CDR3 is CASSYFTDRVEYGYTF. CDR3 sequence (DNA): TGTGCCAGCAGCTACTTTACGGACAGGGTTGAGTATGGCTACACCTTC.

This clone was recorded a few times. The CDR3 nucleotides are TGTGCCAGCAGTTTTGGGGGACAGGGCTCCCACACCGGGGAGCTGTTTTTT. Its protein product is CASSFGGQGSHTGELFF. J is TRBJ2-2 and V is TRBV28; 9 bases map to TRBD1. This CDR3 contains 17 residues. Germline-derived CDR1 and CDR2 are MDHEN and SYDVKM. The V segment lost 3 bases and the J segment 3 bases; nucleotides outside the gene matches: 8. Supplemented by reference TRBV28 and TRBJ2-2, the full variable domain reads DVKVTQSSRYLVKRTGEKVFLECVQDMDHENMFWYRQDPGLGLRLIYFSYDVKMKEKGDIPEGYSVSREKKERFSLILESASTNQTSMYLCASSFGGQGSHTGELFFGEGSRLTVL.

V gene TRBV27 combines with J gene TRBJ1-2; 10 nucleotides match TRBD1. Unmatched junction bases numbered 5, after V lost 10 bases and J lost 3 bases. The V gene's germline CDR1 is MNHEY and CDR2 SMNVEV (reference sequence). There are 13 residues in the CDR3. CDR3: CATKDRGDYGYTF. For the CDR3, the DNA is TGTGCCACCAAGGACAGGGGGGACTATGGCTACACCTTC.

V usage is TRBV28 and J usage is TRBJ2-7; 9 nucleotides match TRBD2. Germline-derived CDR1 and CDR2 are MDHEN and SYDVKM. V shed 2 bases and J 2 bases; nucleotides not matched to a gene: 4. This CDR3 is built from 15 residues. In DNA form, the CDR3 reads TGTGCCAGCAGTTTAGGCGGGGGGGTCACCTACGAGCAGTACTTC. It specifies CASSLGGGVTYEQYF.

V usage is TRBV3-1 (or the pseudogene TRBV3-2) and J usage is TRBJ2-2; the D gene is possibly TRBD2 (6 bases). Trimming pared 3 bases from V and 4 bases from J, leaving 21 bases between. CDR3 length: 18 residues. Germline V CDR1 and CDR2: LGHDT, YNNKEL (reference sequence). CDR3 in amino acids: CASSQRVMEGKFTGELFF. CDR3 bases: TGTGCCAGCAGCCAGCGTGTGATGGAGGGCAAGTTCACCGGGGAGCTGTTTTTT.

The chain is built from TRBV28 and TRBJ2-2; a possible D gene is TRBD2 (8 bases). Trimming took off 8 bases at V and 5 bases at J, with 27 bases between the two ends. The CDR3 is made up of 18 amino acids. The germline gives CDR1 MDHEN, CDR2 SYDVKM. Written as DNA, the CDR3 is TGTGCCAGCTTCCCGACCGGGAGGGGGCTGAGTGGGACCGGGGAGCTGTTTTTT. Translated: CASFPTGRGLSGTGELFF. Full variable domain (missing parts from reference TRBV28 and TRBJ2-2): DVKVTQSSRYLVKRTGEKVFLECVQDMDHENMFWYRQDPGLGLRLIYFSYDVKMKEKGDIPEGYSVSREKKERFSLILESASTNQTSMYLCASFPTGRGLSGTGELFFGEGSRLTVL.

This sequence joins TRBV18 and TRBJ2-7; possibly TRBD1 or TRBD2 for D (5 bases each). The CDR3 is 12 residues long. Between the trimmed V and J ends, which lost 6 bases and 5 bases, there was a span of 11 bases. Germline CDR1 reads KGHSH; CDR2 reads LQKENI. CDR3 protein: CASSAGTHEQYF. CDR3 nucleotide sequence: TGTGCCAGCTCGGCCGGGACCCACGAGCAGTACTTC.